Following are 5 T cell receptor beta chains from one sample sequenced in a study of OX40 agonist ivuxolimab in advanced cancers. Data came from immunoSEQ multiplex PCR; TCRdb stores just in-frame clones and leaves some out. The sample shows roughly 50,000 clones, 80% to 85% of them seen only once. The specimen comprised CD4+ or CD8+ T cells sorted from blood, sampled in a trial of the OX40 agonist ivuxolimab. The receptors shown here come from an adult with an advanced solid tumor such as melanoma, head and neck, liver or kidney cancer.

This clone was detected only once. This chain uses TRBV5-1 with TRBJ1-2, with TRBD1 as a possible D gene (5 bases). CDR3 size: 14 residues. Germline-derived CDR1 and CDR2 are SGHRS and YFSETQ. Trimming took 4 bases from V and 14 from J, leaving 24 bases between them. Here the CDR3 DNA reads TGCGCCAGCAGCCTTGATCAGGGTTCCCCTCGCTCTACCTTC. As protein: CASSLDQGSPRSTF.

This chain links TRBV5-4 with TRBJ2-2, with TRBD1 as a possible D gene (5 bases). Per germline, CDR1 SGHNT and CDR2 YYREEE (reference sequence). V was pared by 4 bases and J by 6 bases, with 19 bases between. This CDR3 region has 16 residues. The DNA of the CDR3 is TGTGCCAGCAGCCCCCCATCGGCGCTGGGGCCCGGGGAGCTGTTTTTT. Encoded protein: CASSPPSALGPGELFF.

The count of this clone is one. The gene calls are TRBV7-2 and TRBJ2-5; 11 bases are shared with TRBD2. Germline lookup yields CDR1 SGHTA and CDR2 FQGNSA. This CDR3 spans 18 amino acids. The ends lost 2 bases at V and 4 bases at J; junction bases unmatched: 12. The CDR3 sequence is CASSLLRLAGFGGETQYF. The CDR3 DNA reads as TGTGCCAGCAGCTTACTTAGACTAGCGGGGTTTGGCGGAGAGACCCAGTACTTC.

The chain links TRBV28 to TRBJ1-1; the D is unclear. The CDR3 has 12 amino acids. Germline V lookup: CDR1 MDHEN, CDR2 SYDVKM. With 6 bases removed from V and 2 bases from J, the gap between germline ends came to 7 bases. The CDR3, as DNA: TGTGCCAGCAGCTTGAGTAACACTGAAGCTTTCTTT. Amino acid sequence: CASSLSNTEAFF. The whole variable domain, remainder taken from reference TRBV28 and TRBJ1-1, is DVKVTQSSRYLVKRTGEKVFLECVQDMDHENMFWYRQDPGLGLRLIYFSYDVKMKEKGDIPEGYSVSREKKERFSLILESASTNQTSMYLCASSLSNTEAFFGQGTRLTVV.

The genes are TRBV6-4 and TRBJ2-3, with 7 bases fitting TRBD1. Per germline, CDR1 MRHNA and CDR2 SNTAGT. The CDR3 contains 16 residues. V trimming: 4 bases; J trimming: 1 base; junction bases outside the gene matches: 8. Here the CDR3 DNA reads TGTGCCAGCAGTGCGCGACAGGGAACCGGCACAGATACGCAGTATTTT. It translates to CASSARQGTGTDTQYF.